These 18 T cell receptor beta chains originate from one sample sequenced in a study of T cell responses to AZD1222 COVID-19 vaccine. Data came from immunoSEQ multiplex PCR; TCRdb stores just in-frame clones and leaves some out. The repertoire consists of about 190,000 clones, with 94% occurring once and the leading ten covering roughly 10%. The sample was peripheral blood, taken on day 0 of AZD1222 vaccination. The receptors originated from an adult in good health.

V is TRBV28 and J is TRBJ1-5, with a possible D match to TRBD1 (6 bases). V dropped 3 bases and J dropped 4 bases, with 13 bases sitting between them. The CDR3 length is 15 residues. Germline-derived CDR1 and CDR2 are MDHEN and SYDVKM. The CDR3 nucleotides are TGTGCCAGCAGTTTGCCCCGGGACAAAAATCAGCCCCAGCATTTT. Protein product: CASSLPRDKNQPQHF.

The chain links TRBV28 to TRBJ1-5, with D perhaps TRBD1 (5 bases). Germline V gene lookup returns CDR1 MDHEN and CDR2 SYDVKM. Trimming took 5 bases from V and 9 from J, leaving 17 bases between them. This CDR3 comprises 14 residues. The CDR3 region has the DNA TGTGCCAGCAGTCCGGGGCCCTCCGTATTGCCCCAGCATTTT. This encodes CASSPGPSVLPQHF.

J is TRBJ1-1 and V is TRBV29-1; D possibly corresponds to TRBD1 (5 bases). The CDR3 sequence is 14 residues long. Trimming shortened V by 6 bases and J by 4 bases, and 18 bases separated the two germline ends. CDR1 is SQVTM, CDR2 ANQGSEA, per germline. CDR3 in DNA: TGCAGCGTAGCCCTCCGGGGGGGGAGCACTGAAGCTTTCTTT. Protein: CSVALRGGSTEAFF.

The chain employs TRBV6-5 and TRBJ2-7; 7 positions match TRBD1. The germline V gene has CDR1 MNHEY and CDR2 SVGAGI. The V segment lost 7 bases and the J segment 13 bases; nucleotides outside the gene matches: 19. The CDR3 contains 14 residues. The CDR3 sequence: CASKPGGETGRIYF. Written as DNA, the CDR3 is TGTGCCAGCAAACCTGGGGGTGAGACAGGGAGAATCTACTTC.

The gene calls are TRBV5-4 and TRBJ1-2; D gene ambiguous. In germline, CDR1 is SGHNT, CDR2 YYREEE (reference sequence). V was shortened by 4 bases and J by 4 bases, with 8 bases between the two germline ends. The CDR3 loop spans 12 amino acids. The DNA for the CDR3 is TGTGCCAGCAGCCTTGACACCTATGGCTACACCTTC. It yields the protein CASSLDTYGYTF.

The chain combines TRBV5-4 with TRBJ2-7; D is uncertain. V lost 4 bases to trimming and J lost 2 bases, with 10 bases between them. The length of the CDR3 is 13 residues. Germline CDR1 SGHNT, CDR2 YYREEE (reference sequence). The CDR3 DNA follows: TGTGCCAGCAGCGTGACTGATACCTACGAGCAGTACTTC. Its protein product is CASSVTDTYEQYF.

For the CDR3, the DNA is TGTGCCACCAGTGAATACAGGGGGCTAATCACCGGGGAGCTGTTTTTT. It is translated as CATSEYRGLITGELFF. This chain joins TRBV24-1 and TRBJ2-2, with 9 bases fitting TRBD1. The CDR3 runs 16 residues. Per germline, CDR1 KGHDR and CDR2 SFDVKD. Trimming at V came to 4 bases and at J to 4 bases, leaving 6 bases not matched to a gene.

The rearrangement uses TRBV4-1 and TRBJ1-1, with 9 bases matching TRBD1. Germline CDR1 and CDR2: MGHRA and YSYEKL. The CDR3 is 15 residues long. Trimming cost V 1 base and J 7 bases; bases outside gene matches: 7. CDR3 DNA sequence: TGCGCCAGCAGCCAAGGGGGAACAGGGGGCATTGAAGCTTTCTTT. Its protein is CASSQGGTGGIEAFF.

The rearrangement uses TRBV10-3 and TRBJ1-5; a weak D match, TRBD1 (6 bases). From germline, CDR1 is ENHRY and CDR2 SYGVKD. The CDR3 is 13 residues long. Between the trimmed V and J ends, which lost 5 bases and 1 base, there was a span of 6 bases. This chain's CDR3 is CAISQGSNQPQHF. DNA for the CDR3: TGTGCCATCAGTCAGGGGAGCAATCAGCCCCAGCATTTT.

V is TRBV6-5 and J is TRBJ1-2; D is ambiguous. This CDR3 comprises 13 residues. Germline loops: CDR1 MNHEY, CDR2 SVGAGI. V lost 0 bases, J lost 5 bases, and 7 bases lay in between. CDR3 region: CASSYSAEYGYTF. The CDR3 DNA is TGTGCCAGCAGTTACTCGGCGGAATATGGCTACACCTTC.

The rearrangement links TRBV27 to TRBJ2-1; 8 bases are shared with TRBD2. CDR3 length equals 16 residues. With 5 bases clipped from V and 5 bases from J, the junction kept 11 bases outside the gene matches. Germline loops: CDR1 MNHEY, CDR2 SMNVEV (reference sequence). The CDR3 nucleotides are TGTGCCAGCAGTCCCCGGAGCGGGAGAAGGGACAATGAGCAGTTCTTC. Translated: CASSPRSGRRDNEQFF.

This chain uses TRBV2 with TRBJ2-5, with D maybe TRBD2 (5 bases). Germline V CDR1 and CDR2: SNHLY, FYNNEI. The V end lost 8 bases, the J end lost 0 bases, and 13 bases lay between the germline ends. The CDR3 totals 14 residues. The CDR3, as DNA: TGTGCCAGCCGAGGAGGAGTGTACCAAGAGACCCAGTACTTC. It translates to CASRGGVYQETQYF.

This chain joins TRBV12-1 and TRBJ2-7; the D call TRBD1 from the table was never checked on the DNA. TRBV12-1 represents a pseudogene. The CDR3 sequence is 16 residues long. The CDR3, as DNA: TGTGCCAGCAGCAGCCACAGGGAGATTGGTGCGTACGAGCAGTACTTC. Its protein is CASSSHREIGAYEQYF.

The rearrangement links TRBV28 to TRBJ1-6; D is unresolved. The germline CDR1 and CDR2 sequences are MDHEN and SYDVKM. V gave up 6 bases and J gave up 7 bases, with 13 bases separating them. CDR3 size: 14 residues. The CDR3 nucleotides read TGTGCCAGCAGCCCTGGACGGCGGAATTCACCCCTCCACTTT. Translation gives CASSPGRRNSPLHF. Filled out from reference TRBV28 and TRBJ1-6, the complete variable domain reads DVKVTQSSRYLVKRTGEKVFLECVQDMDHENMFWYRQDPGLGLRLIYFSYDVKMKEKGDIPEGYSVSREKKERFSLILESASTNQTSMYLCASSPGRRNSPLHFGNGTRLTVT.

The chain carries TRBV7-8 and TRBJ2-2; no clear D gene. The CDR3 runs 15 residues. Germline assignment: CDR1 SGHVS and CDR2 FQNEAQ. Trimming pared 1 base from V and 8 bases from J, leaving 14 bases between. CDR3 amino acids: CASSLVASPNGELFF. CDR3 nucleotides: TGTGCCAGCAGCTTAGTTGCGTCCCCTAATGGGGAGCTGTTTTTT.

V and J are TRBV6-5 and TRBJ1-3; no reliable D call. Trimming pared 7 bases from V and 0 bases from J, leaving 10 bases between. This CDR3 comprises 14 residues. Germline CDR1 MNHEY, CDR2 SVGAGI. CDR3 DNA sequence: TGTGCCAGCATTGCGCTACACTCTGGAAACACCATATATTTT. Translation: CASIALHSGNTIYF.

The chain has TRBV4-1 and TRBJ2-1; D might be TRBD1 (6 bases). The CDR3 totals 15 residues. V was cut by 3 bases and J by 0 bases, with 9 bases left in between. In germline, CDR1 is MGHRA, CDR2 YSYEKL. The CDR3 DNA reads TGCGCCAGCAGCCAGGGGGCTAGCTCCTACAATGAGCAGTTCTTC. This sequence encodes CASSQGASSYNEQFF.

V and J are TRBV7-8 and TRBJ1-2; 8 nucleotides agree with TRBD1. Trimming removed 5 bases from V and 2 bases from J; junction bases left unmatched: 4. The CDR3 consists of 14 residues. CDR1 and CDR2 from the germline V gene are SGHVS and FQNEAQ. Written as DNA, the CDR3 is TGTGCCAGCAGCGCAGGGGGCATGAACTATGGCTACACCTTC. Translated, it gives CASSAGGMNYGYTF.